These T cell receptor beta chains were read from a single sample in a study of CD8 T cells in Susac syndrome. Each CDR3 protein is one row after TCRdb ran MiXCR on the immunoSEQ multiplex PCR reads. The sample includes 150,000 to 200,000 distinct CDR3 sequences, about 93% of them seen just once. The specimen was CD4+ T cells from PBMCs. Receptor source: a human donor in good health. Both conserved end residues are part of each CDR3. Each record gives: D gene, clone size, V gene, J gene, CDR3 DNA, CDR3 protein. The D gene is left open where the match is weak. Not all rows give a size; the values are once, few, many and, for expanded clones, a class.

D gene: .
clone size: .
V gene: TRBV15
J gene: TRBJ2-3
CDR3 DNA: TGTGCCACCAGCAGAGGGGGAGCTTACGCAGATACGCAGTATTTT
CDR3 protein: CATSRGGAYADTQYF

D gene: TRBD1
clone size: .
V gene: TRBV15
J gene: TRBJ2-5
CDR3 DNA: TGTGCCACCAGCAGAGGCCCAGGGGGCCAAGAGACCCAGTACTTC
CDR3 protein: CATSRGPGGQETQYF

D gene: .
clone size: .
V gene: TRBV20-1
J gene: TRBJ2-3
CDR3 DNA: TGCAGTGCTAGGAGGGACGCAGATACGCAGTATTTT
CDR3 protein: CSARRDADTQYF

D gene: .
clone size: once
V gene: TRBV6-5
J gene: TRBJ2-7
CDR3 DNA: TGTGCCAGCAGTTACTCGTCGGACTCCACAGAGCAGTACTTC
CDR3 protein: CASSYSSDSTEQYF

D gene: .
clone size: .
V gene: TRBV4-3
J gene: TRBJ1-1
CDR3 DNA: TGCGCCAGCAGCCAAGTCATAATCTCGAACACTGAAGCTTTCTTT
CDR3 protein: CASSQVIISNTEAFF

D gene: .
clone size: .
V gene: TRBV20-1
J gene: TRBJ1-2
CDR3 DNA: TGCAGTGCTTACACAGGGCGGCCGTTTGGCTACACCTTC
CDR3 protein: CSAYTGRPFGYTF

D gene: .
clone size: .
V gene: TRBV9
J gene: TRBJ2-5
CDR3 DNA: TGTGCCAGCAGCGCGTCTACAGGGCCCCAAGAGACCCAGTACTTC
CDR3 protein: CASSASTGPQETQYF

D gene: .
clone size: once
V gene: TRBV15
J gene: TRBJ1-4
CDR3 DNA: TGTGCCACCAGCCCCCGGACAGCTCGAACTAATGAAAAACTGTTTTTT
CDR3 protein: CATSPRTARTNEKLFF

D gene: .
clone size: .
V gene: TRBV2
J gene: TRBJ2-7
CDR3 DNA: TGTGCCAGCAGTGAACAGGGATCATCCTACGAGCAGTACTTC
CDR3 protein: CASSEQGSSYEQYF

D gene: TRBD1
clone size: .
V gene: TRBV30
J gene: TRBJ1-5
CDR3 DNA: TGTGCCTGGAGTAGGACAGGGGGCGGCAATCAGCCCCAGCATTTT
CDR3 protein: CAWSRTGGGNQPQHF

D gene: .
clone size: .
V gene: TRBV5-1
J gene: TRBJ2-1
CDR3 DNA: TGCGCCAGCAGCTATCAGGACAATGAGCAGTTCTTC
CDR3 protein: CASSYQDNEQFF

D gene: .
clone size: .
V gene: TRBV27
J gene: TRBJ1-6
CDR3 DNA: TGTGCCAGCAGTTTATCATTGGGACGGTATAATTCACCCCTCCACTTT
CDR3 protein: CASSLSLGRYNSPLHF

D gene: .
clone size: .
V gene: TRBV6-6
J gene: TRBJ2-3
CDR3 DNA: TGTGCCAGCAGCTCCGTCCCCACAGATACGCAGTATTTT
CDR3 protein: CASSSVPTDTQYF

D gene: .
clone size: .
V gene: TRBV6-5
J gene: TRBJ2-1
CDR3 DNA: TGTGCCAGCAGTTACCAGACTGGATCTCTCAATGAGCAGTTCTTC
CDR3 protein: CASSYQTGSLNEQFF

D gene: .
clone size: .
V gene: TRBV6-2/TRBV6-3
J gene: TRBJ1-2
CDR3 DNA: TGTGCCAGCAGCCTGGATGTAGAGTATGGCTACACCTTC
CDR3 protein: CASSLDVEYGYTF

D gene: .
clone size: .
V gene: TRBV9
J gene: TRBJ2-1
CDR3 DNA: TGTGCCAGCAGCGTATCAGAGGGGTACAATGAGCAGTTCTTC
CDR3 protein: CASSVSEGYNEQFF

D gene: .
clone size: .
V gene: TRBV5-4
J gene: TRBJ1-1
CDR3 DNA: TGTGCCAGCAGCTTAATGTATACGGGGTTGACTGAAGCTTTCTTT
CDR3 protein: CASSLMYTGLTEAFF

D gene: .
clone size: .
V gene: TRBV30
J gene: TRBJ1-6
CDR3 DNA: TGTGCCTGGAGTGGCAATTCACCCCTCCACTTT
CDR3 protein: CAWSGNSPLHF

D gene: .
clone size: .
V gene: TRBV7-8
J gene: TRBJ2-7
CDR3 DNA: TGTGCCAGCAGCTTCCTACCCTCTGGGCCCCCGCACCACGAGCAGTACTTC
CDR3 protein: CASSFLPSGPPHHEQYF

D gene: .
clone size: few
V gene: TRBV12-3/TRBV12-4
J gene: TRBJ1-5
CDR3 DNA: TGTGCCAGCAGTTTGGGCCAGCCCCAGCATTTT
CDR3 protein: CASSLGQPQHF

D gene: .
clone size: .
V gene: TRBV3-1
J gene: TRBJ1-2
CDR3 DNA: TGTGCCAGCAGCCTGGGGACACCAGGTGGCTACACCTTC
CDR3 protein: CASSLGTPGGYTF

D gene: TRBD2
clone size: .
V gene: TRBV2
J gene: TRBJ2-1
CDR3 DNA: TGTGCCAGGGGGACTCGGGGGGGCCCCAATGAGCAGTTCTTC
CDR3 protein: CARGTRGGPNEQFF

D gene: TRBD2
clone size: few
V gene: TRBV18
J gene: TRBJ2-5
CDR3 DNA: TGTGCCAGCTCACCGGGACTAGCGGGAGAGACCCAGTACTTC
CDR3 protein: CASSPGLAGETQYF

D gene: .
clone size: .
V gene: TRBV29-1
J gene: TRBJ1-1
CDR3 DNA: TGCAGCGCGGGAGAGGCGCCGGACACTGAAGCTTTCTTT
CDR3 protein: CSAGEAPDTEAFF

D gene: TRBD2
clone size: once
V gene: TRBV6-5
J gene: TRBJ2-2
CDR3 DNA: TGTGCCAGCAGTCGAGCGGGGGCGGCCGGGGAGCTGTTTTTT
CDR3 protein: CASSRAGAAGELFF

D gene: .
clone size: .
V gene: TRBV28
J gene: TRBJ1-2
CDR3 DNA: TGTGCCAGCAGTTTACTGGGGGCAAACTATGGCTACACCTTC
CDR3 protein: CASSLLGANYGYTF

D gene: .
clone size: .
V gene: TRBV25-1
J gene: TRBJ2-5
CDR3 DNA: TGTGCCAGCAGCGACAGTGAAGAGACCCAGTACTTC
CDR3 protein: CASSDSEETQYF

D gene: .
clone size: .
V gene: TRBV7-9
J gene: TRBJ2-3
CDR3 DNA: TGTGCCAGCAGCTCGGGACTCTTCACAGATACGCAGTATTTT
CDR3 protein: CASSSGLFTDTQYF

D gene: TRBD1
clone size: .
V gene: TRBV9
J gene: TRBJ1-2
CDR3 DNA: TGTGCCAGCAGCGTCGGGACAGGGGCCCCGTTGAGTGGCTACACCTTC
CDR3 protein: CASSVGTGAPLSGYTF

D gene: .
clone size: .
V gene: TRBV28
J gene: TRBJ2-1
CDR3 DNA: TGTGCCAGCAGTTGGTTCAATGAGCAGTTCTTC
CDR3 protein: CASSWFNEQFF

D gene: TRBD2
clone size: once
V gene: TRBV27
J gene: TRBJ2-5
CDR3 DNA: TGTGCCACCAGACTAGCGGGGGTTGAGGAGACCCAGTACTTC
CDR3 protein: CATRLAGVEETQYF

D gene: TRBD2
clone size: .
V gene: TRBV9
J gene: TRBJ2-2
CDR3 DNA: TGTGCCAGCAGCGTAGGACTAGCGGGGGCCTGGAGCACCGGGGAGCTGTTTTTT
CDR3 protein: CASSVGLAGAWSTGELFF

D gene: .
clone size: .
V gene: TRBV7-2
J gene: TRBJ2-3
CDR3 DNA: TGTGCCAGCAGCTTAGTTCCTCAGCGGCGCGATACGCAGTATTTT
CDR3 protein: CASSLVPQRRDTQYF

D gene: .
clone size: .
V gene: TRBV20-1
J gene: TRBJ1-6
CDR3 DNA: TGCAGTGCTGTTGGACAGTATAATCTTTATAATTCACCCCTCCACTTT
CDR3 protein: CSAVGQYNLYNSPLHF

D gene: .
clone size: few
V gene: TRBV7-2
J gene: TRBJ2-7
CDR3 DNA: TGTGCCAGCAGCTTCTCCTACGAGCAGTACTTC
CDR3 protein: CASSFSYEQYF

D gene: TRBD1
clone size: .
V gene: TRBV30
J gene: TRBJ2-2
CDR3 DNA: TGTGCCTGGGCCGGTACAGGGGTTCCCGGGGAGCTGTTTTTT
CDR3 protein: CAWAGTGVPGELFF

D gene: .
clone size: .
V gene: TRBV29-1
J gene: TRBJ2-5
CDR3 DNA: TGCAGCGCTACCCCCACGGGCGTTAGGGAGACCCAGTACTTC
CDR3 protein: CSATPTGVRETQYF